This is a list of T cell receptor beta chains from one sample in a study of blood T cell repertoires in COVID-19. Data came from immunoSEQ multiplex PCR; TCRdb stores just in-frame clones and leaves some out. The data show over 45,000 clones, less than 90% seen once. Specimen: peripheral blood. The source of these receptors is a man aged 80 or over in a cohort sampled during active COVID-19. CDR3s include the opening cysteine and the closing phenylalanine or tryptophan. The D gene is left open where the match is weak. Not every row has a clone size; where given, it reads once, few, many or a size class.

d_gene: NA
v_gene: TRBV9
abundance: NA
j_gene: TRBJ1-3
len: 15
CDR3aa: CASSVGSISGNTIYF
CDR3nt: TGTGCCAGCAGCGTAGGTTCTATCTCTGGAAACACCATATATTTT

d_gene: TRBD2
v_gene: TRBV7-2
abundance: NA
j_gene: TRBJ2-1
len: 16
CDR3aa: CASSLGVAGRFNEQFF
CDR3nt: TGTGCCAGCAGCTTAGGGGTAGCGGGACGTTTCAATGAGCAGTTCTTC

d_gene: TRBD1
v_gene: TRBV27
abundance: once
j_gene: TRBJ2-5
len: 14
CDR3aa: CASSQGQGWETQYF
CDR3nt: TGTGCCAGCAGCCAAGGACAGGGGTGGGAGACCCAGTACTTC

d_gene: TRBD1
v_gene: TRBV2
abundance: NA
j_gene: TRBJ1-5
len: 15
CDR3aa: CASSEESGGNQPQHF
CDR3nt: TGTGCCAGCAGTGAAGAATCAGGGGGAAATCAGCCCCAGCATTTT

d_gene: TRBD2
v_gene: TRBV18
abundance: few
j_gene: TRBJ2-7
len: 15
CDR3aa: CASSPGTSDSYEQYF
CDR3nt: TGTGCCAGCTCCCCCGGGACTAGCGACTCCTACGAGCAGTACTTC

d_gene: TRBD1
v_gene: TRBV7-9
abundance: NA
j_gene: TRBJ2-3
len: 15
CDR3aa: CASILGDRPTDTQYF
CDR3nt: TGTGCCAGCATCTTGGGGGACAGACCCACAGATACGCAGTATTTT

d_gene: TRBD1
v_gene: TRBV5-5
abundance: NA
j_gene: TRBJ1-1
len: 14
CDR3aa: CASSLRQGNTEAFF
CDR3nt: TGTGCCAGCAGCTTGAGACAGGGGAACACTGAAGCTTTCTTT

d_gene: TRBD2
v_gene: TRBV6-5
abundance: NA
j_gene: TRBJ2-7
len: 14
CDR3aa: CASRAGEHSYEQYF
CDR3nt: TGTGCCAGCAGAGCGGGGGAACACTCCTACGAGCAGTACTTC

d_gene: TRBD2
v_gene: TRBV6-5
abundance: NA
j_gene: TRBJ2-2
len: 16
CDR3aa: CASSSAGGTNTGELFF
CDR3nt: TGTGCCAGCAGTTCAGCGGGGGGCACGAACACCGGGGAGCTGTTTTTT

d_gene: NA
v_gene: TRBV7-2
abundance: NA
j_gene: TRBJ1-2
len: 14
CDR3aa: CASSRSQAKEGYTF
CDR3nt: TGTGCCAGCAGTCGATCCCAGGCAAAAGAGGGCTACACCTTC

d_gene: NA
v_gene: TRBV9
abundance: NA
j_gene: TRBJ2-5
len: 13
CDR3aa: CASSPAGRETQYF
CDR3nt: TGTGCCAGCTCCCCTGCAGGTCGGGAGACCCAGTACTTC

d_gene: NA
v_gene: TRBV6-2/TRBV6-3
abundance: NA
j_gene: TRBJ2-1
len: 11
CDR3aa: CASSYSNEQFF
CDR3nt: TGTGCCAGCAGTTATAGCAATGAGCAGTTCTTC

d_gene: TRBD1
v_gene: TRBV6-6
abundance: NA
j_gene: TRBJ1-2
len: 15
CDR3aa: CASRPDRGRSHGYTF
CDR3nt: TGTGCCAGCAGACCCGACAGGGGGCGATCACATGGCTACACCTTC

d_gene: TRBD1
v_gene: TRBV7-2
abundance: NA
j_gene: TRBJ2-7
len: 14
CDR3aa: CASSPDRVSYEQYF
CDR3nt: TGTGCCAGCAGCCCAGACAGGGTCTCCTACGAGCAGTACTTC

d_gene: TRBD2
v_gene: TRBV2
abundance: once
j_gene: TRBJ2-1
len: 15
CDR3aa: CASSVVVAGGEEQFF
CDR3nt: TGTGCCAGCAGTGTGGTAGTAGCGGGGGGAGAGGAGCAGTTCTTC

d_gene: NA
v_gene: TRBV9
abundance: NA
j_gene: TRBJ2-7
len: 15
CDR3aa: CASSVADMSSYEQYF
CDR3nt: TGTGCCAGCAGCGTAGCCGACATGAGCTCCTACGAGCAGTACTTC

d_gene: TRBD2
v_gene: TRBV5-1
abundance: NA
j_gene: TRBJ2-1
len: 14
CDR3aa: CASTTRGTGYEQFF
CDR3nt: TGCGCCAGCACAACGCGGGGGACGGGGTATGAGCAGTTCTTC

d_gene: NA
v_gene: TRBV13
abundance: NA
j_gene: TRBJ1-6
len: 15
CDR3aa: CASSSGGGRYSPLHF
CDR3nt: TGTGCCAGCAGCTCCGGGGGGGGGCGTTATTCACCCCTCCACTTT